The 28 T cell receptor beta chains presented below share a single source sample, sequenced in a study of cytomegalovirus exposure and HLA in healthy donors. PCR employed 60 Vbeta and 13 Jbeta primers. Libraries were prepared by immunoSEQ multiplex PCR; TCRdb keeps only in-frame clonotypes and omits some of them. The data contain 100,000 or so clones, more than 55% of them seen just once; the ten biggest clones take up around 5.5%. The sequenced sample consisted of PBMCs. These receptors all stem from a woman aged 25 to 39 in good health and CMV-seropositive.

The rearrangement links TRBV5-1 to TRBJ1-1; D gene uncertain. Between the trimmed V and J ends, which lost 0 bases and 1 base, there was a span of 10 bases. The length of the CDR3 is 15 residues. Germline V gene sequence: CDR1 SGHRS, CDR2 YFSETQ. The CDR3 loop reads CASSLGYTGNTEAFF. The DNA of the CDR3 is TGCGCCAGCAGCTTGGGGTATACGGGGAACACTGAAGCTTTCTTT.

Here the CDR3 reads CASSLARGFDEQFF. As DNA, the CDR3 is TGCGCCAGCAGCTTGGCCCGAGGGTTCGATGAGCAGTTCTTC. The chain has TRBV5-1 and TRBJ2-1; maybe TRBD2 (5 bases). The V and J ends lost 0 bases and 8 bases respectively, with 12 bases between them. The CDR3 runs to 14 residues. Germline V gene lookup returns CDR1 SGHRS and CDR2 YFSETQ.

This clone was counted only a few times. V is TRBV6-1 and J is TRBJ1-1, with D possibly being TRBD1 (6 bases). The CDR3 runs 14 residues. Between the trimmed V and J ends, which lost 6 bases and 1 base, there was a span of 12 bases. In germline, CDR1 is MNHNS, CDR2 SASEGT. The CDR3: CASSKDSRNTEAFF. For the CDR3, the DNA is TGTGCCAGCAGCAAGGACAGTAGGAACACTGAAGCTTTCTTT.

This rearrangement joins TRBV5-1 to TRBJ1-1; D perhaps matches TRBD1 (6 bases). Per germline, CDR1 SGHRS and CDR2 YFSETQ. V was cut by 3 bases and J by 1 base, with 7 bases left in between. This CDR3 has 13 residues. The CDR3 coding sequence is TGCGCCAGCAGCTCGACAGGGAACACTGAAGCTTTCTTT. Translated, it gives CASSSTGNTEAFF.

The CDR3 reads CASGFQDLSQPQHF. In nucleotides, the CDR3 is TGTGCTAGTGGTTTTCAGGATTTAAGTCAGCCCCAGCATTTT. This chain uses TRBV12-5 with TRBJ1-5; D remains ambiguous. V lost 3 bases to trimming and J lost 6 bases, with 12 bases between them. The CDR3 loop spans 14 amino acids. Germline CDR1 reads LGHNT; CDR2 reads FRNRAP.

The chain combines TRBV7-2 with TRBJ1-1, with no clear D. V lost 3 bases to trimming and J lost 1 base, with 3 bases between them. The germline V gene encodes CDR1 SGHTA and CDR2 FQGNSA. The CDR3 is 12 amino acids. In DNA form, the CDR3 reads TGTGCCAGCAGCTTCGGGAACACTGAAGCTTTCTTT. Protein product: CASSFGNTEAFF.

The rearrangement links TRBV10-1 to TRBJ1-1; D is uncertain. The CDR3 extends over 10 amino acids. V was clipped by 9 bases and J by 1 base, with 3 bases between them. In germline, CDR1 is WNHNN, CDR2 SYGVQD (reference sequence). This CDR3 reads CARRNTEAFF. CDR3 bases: TGCGCCAGGAGGAACACTGAAGCTTTCTTT.

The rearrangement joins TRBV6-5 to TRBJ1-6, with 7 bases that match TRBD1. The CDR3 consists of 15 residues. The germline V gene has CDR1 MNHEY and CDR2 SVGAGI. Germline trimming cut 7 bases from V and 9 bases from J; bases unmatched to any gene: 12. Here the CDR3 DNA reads TGTGCCAGCAAGGACTGGGACAGCCCCTTTTCACCCCTCCACTTT. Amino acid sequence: CASKDWDSPFSPLHF.

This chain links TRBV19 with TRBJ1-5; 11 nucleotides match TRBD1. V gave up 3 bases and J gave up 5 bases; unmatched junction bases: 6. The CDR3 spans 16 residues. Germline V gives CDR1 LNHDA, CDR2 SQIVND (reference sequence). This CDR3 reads CASSMPGTGGYQPQHF. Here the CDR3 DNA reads TGTGCCAGTAGTATGCCCGGGACAGGGGGGTATCAGCCCCAGCATTTT. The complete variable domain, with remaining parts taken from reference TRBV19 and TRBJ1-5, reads DGGITQSPKYLFRKEGQNVTLSCEQNLNHDAMYWYRQDPGQGLRLIYYSQIVNDFQKGDIAEGYSVSREKKESFPLTVTSAQKNPTAFYLCASSMPGTGGYQPQHFGDGTRLSIL.

The CDR3 sequence: CASSGQGYEQYF. As DNA, the CDR3 is TGCGCCAGCAGCGGACAGGGCTACGAGCAGTACTTC. The chain joins TRBV5-1 to TRBJ2-7; 8 bases fit TRBD1. The V segment lost 4 bases and the J segment 3 bases; nucleotides outside the gene matches: 0. Looked up from germline, CDR1 is SGHRS and CDR2 is YFSETQ. The CDR3 is made up of 12 amino acids.

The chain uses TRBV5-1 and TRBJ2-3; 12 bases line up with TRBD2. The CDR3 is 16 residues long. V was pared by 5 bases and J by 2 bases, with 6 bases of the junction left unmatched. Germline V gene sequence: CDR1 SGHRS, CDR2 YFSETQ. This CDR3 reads CASSSGLAGTTDTQYF. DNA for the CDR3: TGCGCCAGCAGTTCCGGACTAGCGGGGACCACAGATACGCAGTATTTT.

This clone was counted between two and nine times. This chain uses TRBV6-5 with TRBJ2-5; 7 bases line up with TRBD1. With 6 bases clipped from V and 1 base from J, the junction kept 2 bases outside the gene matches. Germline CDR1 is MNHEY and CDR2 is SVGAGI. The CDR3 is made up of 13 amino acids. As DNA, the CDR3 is TGTGCCAGCAGACGGACAGGCCAAGAGACCCAGTACTTC. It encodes CASRRTGQETQYF.

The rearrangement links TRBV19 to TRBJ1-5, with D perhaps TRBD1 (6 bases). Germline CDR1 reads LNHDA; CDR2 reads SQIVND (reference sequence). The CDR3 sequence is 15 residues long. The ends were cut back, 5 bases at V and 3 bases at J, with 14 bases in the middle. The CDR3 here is CASSLRQAHNQPQHF. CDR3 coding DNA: TGTGCCAGTAGTCTCCGACAGGCCCACAATCAGCCCCAGCATTTT.

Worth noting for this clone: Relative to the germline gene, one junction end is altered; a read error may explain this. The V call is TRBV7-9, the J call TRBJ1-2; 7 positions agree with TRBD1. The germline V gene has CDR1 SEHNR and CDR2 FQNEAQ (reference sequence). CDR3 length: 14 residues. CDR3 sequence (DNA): TGTTCCAGCAGCTTAGGTACAGGGGACTATGGCTACACCTTC. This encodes CSSSLGTGDYGYTF.

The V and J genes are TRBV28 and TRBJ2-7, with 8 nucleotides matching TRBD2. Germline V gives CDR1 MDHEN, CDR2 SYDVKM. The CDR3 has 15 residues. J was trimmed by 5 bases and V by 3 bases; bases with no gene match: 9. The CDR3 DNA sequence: TGTGCCAGCAGTTTGGCGGGGGGCCTCAGGGACGAGCAGTACTTC. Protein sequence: CASSLAGGLRDEQYF.

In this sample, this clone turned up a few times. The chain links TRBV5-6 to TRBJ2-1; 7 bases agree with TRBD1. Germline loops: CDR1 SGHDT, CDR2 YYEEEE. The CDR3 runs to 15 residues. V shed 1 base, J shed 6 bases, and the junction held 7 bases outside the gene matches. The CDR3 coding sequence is TGTGCCAGCAGCTTGCCGATCGCAGGGGGCAATGAGCAGTTCTTC. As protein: CASSLPIAGGNEQFF.

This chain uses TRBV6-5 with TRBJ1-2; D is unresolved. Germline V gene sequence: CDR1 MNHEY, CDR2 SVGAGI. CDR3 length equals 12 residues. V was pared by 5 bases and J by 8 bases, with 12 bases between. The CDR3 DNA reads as TGTGCCAGCAGTCCCACCGGAGGCGGCTACACCTTC. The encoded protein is CASSPTGGGYTF.

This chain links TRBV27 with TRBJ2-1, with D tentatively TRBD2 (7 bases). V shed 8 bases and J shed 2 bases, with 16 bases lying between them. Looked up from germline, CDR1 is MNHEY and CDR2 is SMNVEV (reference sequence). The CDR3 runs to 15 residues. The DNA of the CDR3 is TGTGCCAGCCGCTGGTGGGGGGGGCCCTACAATGAGCAGTTCTTC. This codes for CASRWWGGPYNEQFF.

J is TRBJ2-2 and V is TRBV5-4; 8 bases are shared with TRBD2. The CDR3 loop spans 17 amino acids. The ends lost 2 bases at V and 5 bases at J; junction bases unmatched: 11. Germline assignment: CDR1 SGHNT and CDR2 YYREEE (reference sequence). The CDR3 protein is CASSFARRGARTGELFF. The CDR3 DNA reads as TGTGCCAGCAGCTTCGCCCGGCGGGGGGCGCGGACCGGGGAGCTGTTTTTT.

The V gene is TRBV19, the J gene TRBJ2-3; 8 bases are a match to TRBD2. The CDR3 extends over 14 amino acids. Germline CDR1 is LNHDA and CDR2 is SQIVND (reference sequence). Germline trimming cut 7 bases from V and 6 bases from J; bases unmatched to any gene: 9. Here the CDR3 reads CASNIGGAADTQYF. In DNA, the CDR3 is TGTGCCAGTAATATCGGGGGGGCCGCTGATACGCAGTATTTT.

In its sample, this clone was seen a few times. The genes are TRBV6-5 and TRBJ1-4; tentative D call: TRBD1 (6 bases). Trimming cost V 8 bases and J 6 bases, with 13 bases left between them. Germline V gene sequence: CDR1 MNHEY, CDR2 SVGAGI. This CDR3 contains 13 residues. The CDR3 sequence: CASHKQGYEKLFF. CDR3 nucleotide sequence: TGTGCCAGCCACAAGCAGGGGTATGAAAAACTGTTTTTT.

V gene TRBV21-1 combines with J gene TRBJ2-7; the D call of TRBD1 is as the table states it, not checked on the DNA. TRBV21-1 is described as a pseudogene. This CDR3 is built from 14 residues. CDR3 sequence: CASSKVRGNNEQYF. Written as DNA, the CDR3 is TGTGCCAGCAGCAAAGTTAGGGGGAATAACGAGCAGTACTTC.

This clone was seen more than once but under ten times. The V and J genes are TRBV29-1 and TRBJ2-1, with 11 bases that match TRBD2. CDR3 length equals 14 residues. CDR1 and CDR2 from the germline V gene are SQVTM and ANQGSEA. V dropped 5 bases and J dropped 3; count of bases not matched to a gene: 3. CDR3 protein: CSVSGLAGYNEQFF. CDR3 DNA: TGCAGCGTTAGCGGACTAGCGGGCTACAATGAGCAGTTCTTC.

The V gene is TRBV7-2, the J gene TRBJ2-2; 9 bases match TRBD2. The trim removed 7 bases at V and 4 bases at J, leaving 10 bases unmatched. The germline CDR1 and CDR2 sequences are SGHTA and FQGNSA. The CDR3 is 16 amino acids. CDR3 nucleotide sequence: TGTGCCAGCACCCAACTTCTAGCGGGGATCACCGGGGAGCTGTTTTTT. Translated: CASTQLLAGITGELFF.

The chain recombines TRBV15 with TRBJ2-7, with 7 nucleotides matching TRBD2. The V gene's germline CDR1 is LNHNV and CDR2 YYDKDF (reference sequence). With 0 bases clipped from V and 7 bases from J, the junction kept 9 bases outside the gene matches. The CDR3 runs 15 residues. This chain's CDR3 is CATSRDWGGRGEQYF. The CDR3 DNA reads TGTGCCACCAGCAGAGATTGGGGGGGTCGTGGTGAGCAGTACTTC.

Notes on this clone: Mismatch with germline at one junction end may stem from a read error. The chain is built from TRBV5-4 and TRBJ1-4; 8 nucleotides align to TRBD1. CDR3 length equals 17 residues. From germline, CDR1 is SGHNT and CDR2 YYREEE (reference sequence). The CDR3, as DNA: TGTGCCAGCAGCTGGGGGAAGGCCACAGGGGGGCGCGACTCCCTCTCCTTT. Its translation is CASSWGKATGGRDSLSF.

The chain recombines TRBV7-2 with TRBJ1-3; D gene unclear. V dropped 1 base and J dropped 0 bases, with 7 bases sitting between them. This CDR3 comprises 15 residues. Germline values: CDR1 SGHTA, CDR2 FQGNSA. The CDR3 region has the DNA TGTGCCAGCAGCTTAGTTACTAGCTCTGGAAACACCATATATTTT. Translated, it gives CASSLVTSSGNTIYF.

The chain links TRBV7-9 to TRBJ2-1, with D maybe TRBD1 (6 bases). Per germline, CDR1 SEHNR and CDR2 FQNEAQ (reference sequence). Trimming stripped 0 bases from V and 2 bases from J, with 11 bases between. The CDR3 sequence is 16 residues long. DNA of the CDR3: TGTGCCAGCAGCTTAGCCGGGACACCAACCTACAATGAGCAGTTCTTC. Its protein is CASSLAGTPTYNEQFF. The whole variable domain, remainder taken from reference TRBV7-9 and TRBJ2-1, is DTGVSQNPRHKITKRGQNVTFRCDPISEHNRLYWYRQTLGQGPEFLTYFQNEAQLEKSRLLSDRFSAERPKGSFSTLEIQRTEQGDSAMYLCASSLAGTPTYNEQFFGPGTRLTVL.